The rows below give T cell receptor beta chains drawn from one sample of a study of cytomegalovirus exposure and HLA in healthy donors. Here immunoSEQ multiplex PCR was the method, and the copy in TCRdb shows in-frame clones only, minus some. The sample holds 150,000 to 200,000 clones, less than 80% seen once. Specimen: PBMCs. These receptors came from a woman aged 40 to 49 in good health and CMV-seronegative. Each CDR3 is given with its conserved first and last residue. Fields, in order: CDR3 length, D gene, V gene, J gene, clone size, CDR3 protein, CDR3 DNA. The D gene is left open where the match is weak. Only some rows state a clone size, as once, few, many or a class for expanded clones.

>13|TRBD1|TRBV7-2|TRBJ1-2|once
CASSLRTGIGYTF
TGTGCCAGCAGCTTAAGGACAGGGATTGGCTACACCTTC
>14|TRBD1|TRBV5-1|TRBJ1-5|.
CASSSTGGDQPQHF
TGCGCCAGCAGCTCAACAGGGGGGGATCAGCCCCAGCATTTT
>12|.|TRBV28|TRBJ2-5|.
CASSQQQETQYF
TGTGCCAGCAGCCAACAACAAGAGACCCAGTACTTC
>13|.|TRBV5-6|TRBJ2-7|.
CASSLGAGGEQYF
TGTGCCAGCAGCTTGGGCGCGGGCGGGGAGCAGTACTTC
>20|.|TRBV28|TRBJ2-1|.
CASSLPFVRSLASSYNEQFF
TGTGCCAGCAGTTTACCCTTCGTGCGGTCCCTAGCGAGCTCCTACAATGAGCAGTTCTTC
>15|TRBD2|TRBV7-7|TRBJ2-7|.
CASSLAWGGYDEQYF
TGTGCTAGCAGCTTAGCCTGGGGAGGGTACGACGAGCAGTACTTC
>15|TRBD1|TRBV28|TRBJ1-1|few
CASSPSGQANTEAFF
TGTGCCAGCAGTCCATCGGGACAGGCTAACACTGAAGCTTTCTTT
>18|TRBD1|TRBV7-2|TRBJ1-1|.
CASSLGWTGNLISTEAFF
TGTGCCAGCAGCTTAGGATGGACAGGGAATCTTATATCCACTGAAGCTTTCTTT
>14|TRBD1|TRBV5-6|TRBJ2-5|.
CASEQGLYQETQYF
TGTGCCTCTGAACAGGGGTTGTACCAAGAGACCCAGTACTTC
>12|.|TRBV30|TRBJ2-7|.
CAWSVSGAEQYF
TGTGCCTGGAGTGTATCTGGGGCCGAGCAGTACTTC
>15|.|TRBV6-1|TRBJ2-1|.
CASSSGTQRDNEQFF
TGTGCCAGCAGTTCCGGGACACAGAGGGACAATGAGCAGTTCTTC
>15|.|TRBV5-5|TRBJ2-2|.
CASSLQGGVPGELFF
TGTGCCAGCAGCTTGCAGGGAGGCGTTCCCGGGGAGCTGTTTTTT
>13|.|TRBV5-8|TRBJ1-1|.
CASSSSVNTEAFF
TGTGCCAGCAGCTCGTCGGTGAACACTGAAGCTTTCTTT
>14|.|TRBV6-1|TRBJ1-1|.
CASTRGGLNTEAFF
TGTGCCAGCACTCGTGGAGGGTTAAACACTGAAGCTTTCTTT
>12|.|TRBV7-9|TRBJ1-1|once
CASSLARDGAFF
TGTGCCAGCAGCTTAGCTCGGGATGGAGCTTTCTTT
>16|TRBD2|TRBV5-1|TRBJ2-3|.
CASRGGERIITDTQYF
TGCGCCAGCAGGGGGGGGGAGCGGATCATTACAGATACGCAGTATTTT
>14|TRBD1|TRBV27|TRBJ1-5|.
CASSLARGRQPQHF
TGTGCCAGCAGTTTAGCCAGGGGGCGTCAGCCCCAGCATTTT
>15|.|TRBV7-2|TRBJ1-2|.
CASSLAGRHGYGYTF
TGTGCCAGCAGCTTAGCGGGCAGGCATGGGTATGGCTACACCTTC
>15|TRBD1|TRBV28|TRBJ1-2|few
CASITQSTGGRGYTF
TGTGCCAGCATTACTCAGTCGACAGGGGGTCGGGGCTACACCTTC
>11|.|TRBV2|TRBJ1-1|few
CASSVRVEAFF
TGTGCCAGCAGTGTCCGCGTTGAAGCTTTCTTT